Each of the 2 T cell receptor beta chains below was sequenced from the same sample in a study of T cells in Graves' hyperthyroidism and ophthalmopathy. What was amplified from RNA transcripts were TCR beta CDR3 regions. Initially, a first-round RT-PCR of the TCR CDR3 employed the HTBI primer set. TCRdb passed the multiplex PCR reads through MiXCR, listing each CDR3 protein once. Altogether fewer than 350,000 distinct CDR3 sequences are present, 12% to 15% being singletons, with the ten largest covering approximately 7.9%. The sample taken for sequencing was blood. These receptors came from a woman aged 40 to 50 with Graves' hyperthyroidism.

This chain links TRBV25-1 with TRBJ1-6; TRBD1 matches 7 bases. Germline values: CDR1 MGHDK, CDR2 SYGVNS. Unmatched junction bases numbered 4, after V lost 4 bases and J lost 7 bases. The CDR3 runs 14 residues. The chain's CDR3 is CASSVGGPNSPLHF. The DNA of the CDR3 is TGTGCCAGCAGTGTAGGGGGCCCGAATTCACCCCTCCACTTT.

The sample holds a few counts of this clonotype. The gene calls are TRBV24-1 and TRBJ1-1; D gene uncertain. Germline-derived CDR1 and CDR2 are KGHDR and SFDVKD. This CDR3 region has 14 residues. V shed 3 bases and J shed 2 bases, with 9 bases lying between them. CDR3 bases: TGTGCCACCAGTGATGATTGGTGCAACACTGAAGCTTTCTTT. Protein: CATSDDWCNTEAFF.